This is a list of T cell receptor beta chains from one sample in a study of cytomegalovirus exposure and HLA in healthy donors. Sequencing was performed with immunoSEQ multiplex PCR; in TCRdb, only in-frame clones are kept and a portion is missing. The repertoire consists of 140,000 to 150,000 clones, with roughly 70% occurring once and the leading ten covering more than 6.5%. Sequencing input: PBMCs. Receptors were obtained from a man under 40 in good health and CMV-seronegative. Each CDR3 is given with its conserved first and last residue. Each record gives: J gene, V gene, D gene, clone size, CDR3 protein, CDR3 DNA. The D gene is left open where the match is weak. Some rows mark clone size as missing; the rest say once, few, many or name a class of expanded clone.

>TRBJ1-4|TRBV6-1|.|.
CASSDWQINEKLFF
TGTGCCAGCAGTGACTGGCAGATTAATGAAAAACTGTTTTTT
>TRBJ1-1|TRBV7-3|.|.
CASRSSMNTEAFF
TGTGCCAGCAGGTCAAGCATGAACACTGAAGCTTTCTTT
>TRBJ2-2|TRBV7-3|TRBD2|.
CASSPSGTGELFF
TGTGCCAGCAGCCCTAGCGGGACCGGGGAGCTGTTTTTT
>TRBJ2-7|TRBV28|TRBD1|.
CASTSPGQTVGYEQYF
TGTGCCAGCACATCTCCGGGACAGACGGTTGGGTACGAGCAGTACTTC
>TRBJ1-4|TRBV19|.|.
CASSTQGNPNEKLFF
TGTGCCAGTAGTACACAGGGAAACCCGAATGAAAAACTGTTTTTT
>TRBJ2-1|TRBV6-4|.|few
CASSVLVGGGGEQFF
TGTGCCAGCAGTGTCCTCGTGGGCGGGGGCGGGGAGCAGTTCTTC
>TRBJ1-6|TRBV9|TRBD1|.
CASSVEGQGSSPLHF
TGTGCCAGCAGCGTAGAGGGACAGGGATCTTCACCCCTCCACTTT
>TRBJ2-1|TRBV28|.|.
CASSRTSVEQFF
TGTGCCAGCAGTCGGACATCGGTTGAGCAGTTCTTC
>TRBJ1-2|TRBV15|TRBD1|.
CATSRGDSYYGYTF
TGTGCCACCAGCAGGGGGGACAGCTACTATGGCTACACCTTC
>TRBJ2-6|TRBV29-1|.|.
CSVGGAGANGLTF
TGCAGCGTGGGGGGGGCTGGGGCCAACGGCCTGACTTTC
>TRBJ2-7|TRBV5-5|TRBD2|.
CASRGDGTSGREYF
TGTGCCAGCAGGGGGGACGGGACTAGCGGGAGAGAGTACTTC
>TRBJ2-7|TRBV10-3|.|.
CAISEQSSYEQYF
TGTGCCATCAGTGAACAGAGCTCCTACGAGCAGTACTTC
>TRBJ1-5|TRBV7-4|.|.
CASSLRWSGPDQPQHF
TGTGCCAGCAGCTTAAGGTGGTCAGGTCCCGACCAGCCCCAGCATTTT
>TRBJ2-3|TRBV9|TRBD1|.
CASSAATGSSTDTQYF
TGTGCCAGCAGCGCGGCGACAGGGTCCAGCACAGATACGCAGTATTTT
>TRBJ2-7|TRBV4-2|.|.
CASSRGTESSYEQYF
TGTGCCAGCAGCCGCGGGACGGAGAGCTCCTACGAGCAGTACTTC
>TRBJ1-4|TRBV18|TRBD1|.
CASSPRQGAANEKLFF
TGTGCCAGCTCACCACGACAGGGGGCAGCTAATGAAAAACTGTTTTTT
>TRBJ2-1|TRBV30|TRBD1|.
CAFGQGDGQFF
TGTGCCTTTGGACAGGGGGACGGGCAGTTCTTC
>TRBJ2-7|TRBV6-5|.|.
CASREPGLDYEQYF
TGTGCCAGCAGGGAACCGGGACTTGACTACGAGCAGTACTTC
>TRBJ1-1|TRBV9|TRBD1|.
CASSANRGDEAFF
TGTGCCAGCAGCGCAAACAGGGGGGATGAAGCTTTCTTT
>TRBJ2-7|TRBV7-8|TRBD2|.
CASSFTGLVGHEQYF
TGTGCCAGCAGCTTTACGGGACTAGTAGGGCACGAGCAGTACTTC
>TRBJ1-4|TRBV14|.|.
CASSLGWGSRNEKLFF
TGTGCCAGCAGCCTAGGCTGGGGCAGTAGGAATGAAAAACTGTTTTTT
>TRBJ2-1|TRBV2|.|.
CASTARNEQFF
TGTGCCAGCACCGCGAGGAATGAGCAGTTCTTC
>TRBJ2-2|TRBV2|TRBD2|.
CASSRLAGSTGELFF
TGTGCCAGCAGTAGGCTAGCGGGTTCAACCGGGGAGCTGTTTTTT
>TRBJ2-7|TRBV6-5|.|.
CASSYDRHYEQYF
TGTGCCAGCAGTTACGACAGACACTACGAGCAGTACTTC
>TRBJ1-2|TRBV5-4|TRBD1|.
CASSSGQGAYGYTF
TGTGCCAGCAGCTCGGGACAGGGGGCGTATGGCTACACCTTC
>TRBJ2-1|TRBV10-3|.|.
CAISDPTRFNEQFF
TGTGCCATCAGTGATCCAACTAGATTCAATGAGCAGTTCTTC
>TRBJ2-7|TRBV9|TRBD1|.
CASSPTGTADTYEQYF
TGTGCCAGCAGCCCTACCGGGACAGCCGACACTTACGAGCAGTACTTC
>TRBJ1-4|TRBV9|.|.
CASSAMPWGEEKLFF
TGTGCCAGCAGCGCGATGCCGTGGGGAGAGGAAAAACTGTTTTTT
>TRBJ2-7|TRBV5-1|TRBD2|.
CASSGGLAGGTYEQYF
TGCGCCAGCAGCGGGGGACTAGCGGGAGGGACCTACGAGCAGTACTTC
>TRBJ2-1|TRBV18|TRBD2|.
CASSFRLAGGEDEQFF
TGTGCCAGCTCGTTCCGACTAGCGGGGGGAGAGGATGAGCAGTTCTTC
>TRBJ2-7|TRBV4-2|TRBD1|.
CASSRPTGGEGEQYF
TGTGCCAGCAGCCGCCCTACAGGGGGTGAAGGCGAGCAGTACTTC
>TRBJ2-1|TRBV7-3|.|.
CASSLNLENEQFF
TGTGCCAGCAGCTTAAACCTGGAGAATGAGCAGTTCTTC
>TRBJ1-2|TRBV11-2|TRBD1|.
CASSLGTGGSYGYTF
TGTGCCAGCAGCTTAGGGACAGGGGGAAGCTATGGCTACACCTTC
>TRBJ2-3|TRBV10-3|TRBD1|.
CAISATGGTDTQYF
TGTGCCATCAGTGCGACAGGGGGCACAGATACGCAGTATTTT
>TRBJ2-7|TRBV19|TRBD1|.
CASRRTGSSYEQYF
TGTGCCAGTAGAAGGACAGGGAGCTCCTACGAGCAGTACTTC
>TRBJ2-3|TRBV7-9|.|.
CASSFISGVTSDTQYF
TGTGCCAGCAGCTTCATCTCAGGGGTTACGTCAGATACGCAGTATTTT
>TRBJ1-3|TRBV6-1|.|.
CASSVTAGNTIYF
TGTGCCAGCAGTGTTACGGCTGGAAACACCATATATTTT
>TRBJ2-7|TRBV5-6|.|.
CASSLDGGREQYF
TGTGCCAGCAGCTTGGACGGGGGGCGGGAGCAGTACTTC
>TRBJ1-1|TRBV9|.|.
CASNPLGGSGEAFF
TGTGCCAGCAACCCCCTGGGAGGGTCGGGTGAAGCTTTCTTT
>TRBJ2-2|TRBV5-1|TRBD1|.
CASSGDRGRANTGELFF
TGCGCCAGCAGCGGGGACAGGGGGCGAGCGAACACCGGGGAGCTGTTTTTT
>TRBJ2-3|TRBV6-4|TRBD2|few
CASSGVAGADTQYF
TGTGCCAGCAGTGGGGTAGCGGGGGCAGATACGCAGTATTTT
>TRBJ1-6|TRBV27|.|.
CASRMTGISPLHF
TGTGCCAGCAGAATGACAGGTATTTCACCCCTCCACTTT
>TRBJ1-5|TRBV19|.|.
CASSIGGRAGRVGNQPQHF
TGTGCCAGTAGTATAGGAGGCCGTGCAGGGAGGGTTGGCAATCAGCCCCAGCATTTT
>TRBJ1-6|TRBV5-1|.|.
CASSPLQGTGSPLHF
TGCGCCAGCAGCCCCTTGCAGGGGACGGGTTCACCCCTCCACTTT
>TRBJ1-5|TRBV7-8|.|.
CASSPKSGGPGQPQHF
TGTGCCAGCAGTCCCAAATCGGGGGGGCCAGGTCAGCCCCAGCATTTT
>TRBJ1-1|TRBV28|.|.
CASTSWGLNTEAFF
TGTGCCAGCACCTCCTGGGGCCTTAACACTGAAGCTTTCTTT
>TRBJ1-2|TRBV6-1|TRBD1|.
CASSAPGQMGYTF
TGTGCCAGCAGCGCACCGGGACAGATGGGCTACACCTTC
>TRBJ1-4|TRBV13|TRBD1|.
CASRVRDRGEKLFF
TGTGCCAGCAGGGTCCGGGACAGGGGTGAAAAACTGTTTTTT
>TRBJ1-5|TRBV6-4|.|few
CAKRGGNQPQHF
TGTGCCAAGAGGGGAGGGAATCAGCCCCAGCATTTT